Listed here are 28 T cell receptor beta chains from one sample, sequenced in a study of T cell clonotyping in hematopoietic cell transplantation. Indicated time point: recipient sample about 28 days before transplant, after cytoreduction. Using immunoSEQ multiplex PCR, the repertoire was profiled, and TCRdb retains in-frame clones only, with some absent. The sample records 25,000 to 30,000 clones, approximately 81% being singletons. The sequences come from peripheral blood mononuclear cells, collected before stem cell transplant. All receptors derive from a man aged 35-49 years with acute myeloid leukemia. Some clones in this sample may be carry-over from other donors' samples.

DNA for the CDR3: TGTGCCAGCAGTTACTCTATGAGCCCGGCCCTCTACGAGCAGTACTTC. It is translated as CASSYSMSPALYEQYF. The rearrangement uses TRBV6-5 and TRBJ2-7; D gene unclear. The CDR3 is 16 amino acids. V was pared by 0 bases and J by 3 bases, with 15 bases between. Germline CDR1 MNHEY, CDR2 SVGAGI.

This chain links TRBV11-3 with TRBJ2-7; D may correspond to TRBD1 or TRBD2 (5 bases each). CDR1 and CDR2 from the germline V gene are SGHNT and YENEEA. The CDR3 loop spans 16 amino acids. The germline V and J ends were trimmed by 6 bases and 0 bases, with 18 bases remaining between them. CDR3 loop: CASSRSGTVNSYEQYF. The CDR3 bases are TGTGCCAGCAGTCGGTCCGGGACCGTAAACTCCTACGAGCAGTACTTC.

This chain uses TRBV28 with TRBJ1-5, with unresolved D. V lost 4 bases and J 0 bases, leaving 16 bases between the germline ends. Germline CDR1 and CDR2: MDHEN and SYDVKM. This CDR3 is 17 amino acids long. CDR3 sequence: CASSSVVGKYSNQPQHF. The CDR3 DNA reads TGTGCCAGCAGTTCTGTAGTGGGGAAGTATAGCAATCAGCCCCAGCATTTT.

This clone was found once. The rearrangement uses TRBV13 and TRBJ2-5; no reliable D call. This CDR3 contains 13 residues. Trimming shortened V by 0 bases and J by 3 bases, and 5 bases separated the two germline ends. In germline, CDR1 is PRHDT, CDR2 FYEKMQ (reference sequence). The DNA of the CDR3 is TGTGCCAGCAGCTTAGGGTCAGAAGAGACCCAGTACTTC. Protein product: CASSLGSEETQYF.

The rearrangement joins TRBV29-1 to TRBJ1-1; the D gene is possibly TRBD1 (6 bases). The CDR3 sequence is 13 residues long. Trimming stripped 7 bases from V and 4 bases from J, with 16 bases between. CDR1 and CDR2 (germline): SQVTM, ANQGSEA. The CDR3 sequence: CSATHRVVTEAFF. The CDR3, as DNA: TGCAGCGCGACCCACAGGGTAGTCACTGAAGCTTTCTTT. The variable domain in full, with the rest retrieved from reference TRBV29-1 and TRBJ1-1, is SAVISQKPSRDICQRGTSLTIQCQVDSQVTMMFWYRQQPGQSLTLIATANQGSEATYESGFVIDKFPISRPNLTFSTLTVSNMSPEDSSIYLCSATHRVVTEAFFGQGTRLTVV.

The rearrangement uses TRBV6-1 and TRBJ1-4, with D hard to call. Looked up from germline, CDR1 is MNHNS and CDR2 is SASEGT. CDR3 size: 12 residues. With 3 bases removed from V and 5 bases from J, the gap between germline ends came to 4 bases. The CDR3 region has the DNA TGTGCCAGCAGTGACCCAAATGAAAAACTGTTTTTT. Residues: CASSDPNEKLFF.

CDR3 in DNA: TGTGCCAGCAGCTTAATCGGCAGGAACACCGGGGAGCTGTTTTTT. Translated, it gives CASSLIGRNTGELFF. The V call is TRBV7-9, the J call TRBJ2-2; D call uncertain. V was pared by 2 bases and J by 1 base, with 8 bases between. Germline V gives CDR1 SEHNR, CDR2 FQNEAQ (reference sequence). The CDR3 is 15 amino acids.

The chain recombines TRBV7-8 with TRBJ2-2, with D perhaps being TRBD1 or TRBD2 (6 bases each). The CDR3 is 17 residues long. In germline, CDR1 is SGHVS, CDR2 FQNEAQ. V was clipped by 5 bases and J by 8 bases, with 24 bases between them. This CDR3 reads CASSPRRPGRGGGELFF. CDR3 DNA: TGTGCCAGCAGCCCACGACGGCCCGGGAGAGGGGGAGGGGAGCTGTTTTTT.

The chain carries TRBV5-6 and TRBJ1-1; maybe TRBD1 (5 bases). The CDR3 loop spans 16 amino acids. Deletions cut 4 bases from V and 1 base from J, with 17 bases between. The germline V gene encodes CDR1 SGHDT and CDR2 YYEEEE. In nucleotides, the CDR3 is TGTGCCAGCAGCCCGGACATAGAACGATGGAACACTGAAGCTTTCTTT. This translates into CASSPDIERWNTEAFF.

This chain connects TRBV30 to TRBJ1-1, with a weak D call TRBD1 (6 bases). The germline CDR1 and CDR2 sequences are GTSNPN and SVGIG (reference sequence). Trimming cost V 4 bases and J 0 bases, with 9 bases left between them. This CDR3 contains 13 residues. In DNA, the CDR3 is TGTGCCTGGAAACAGGGATTGAACACTGAAGCTTTCTTT. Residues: CAWKQGLNTEAFF.

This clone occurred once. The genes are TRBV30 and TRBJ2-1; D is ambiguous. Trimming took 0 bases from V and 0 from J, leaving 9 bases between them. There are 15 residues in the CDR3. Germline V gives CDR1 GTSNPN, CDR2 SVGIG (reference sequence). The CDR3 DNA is TGTGCCTGGAGTGTACAAGTGAGCTCCTACAATGAGCAGTTCTTC. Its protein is CAWSVQVSSYNEQFF.

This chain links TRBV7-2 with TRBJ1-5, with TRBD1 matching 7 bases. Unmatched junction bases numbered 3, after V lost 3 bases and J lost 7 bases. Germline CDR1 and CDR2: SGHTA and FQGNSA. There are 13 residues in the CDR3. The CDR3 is CASSFQGGQPQHF. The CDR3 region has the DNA TGTGCCAGCAGCTTCCAGGGGGGACAGCCCCAGCATTTT. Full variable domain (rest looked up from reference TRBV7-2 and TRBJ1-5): GAGVSQSPSNKVTEKGKDVELRCDPISGHTALYWYRQSLGQGLEFLIYFQGNSAPDKSGLPSDRFSAERTGGSVSTLTIQRTQQEDSAVYLCASSFQGGQPQHFGDGTRLSIL.

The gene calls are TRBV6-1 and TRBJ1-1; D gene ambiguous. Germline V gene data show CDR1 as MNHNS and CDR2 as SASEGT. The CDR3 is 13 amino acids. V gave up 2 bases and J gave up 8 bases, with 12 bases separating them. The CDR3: CASSEFDGPEAFF. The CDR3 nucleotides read TGTGCCAGCAGTGAATTTGACGGGCCCGAAGCTTTCTTT.

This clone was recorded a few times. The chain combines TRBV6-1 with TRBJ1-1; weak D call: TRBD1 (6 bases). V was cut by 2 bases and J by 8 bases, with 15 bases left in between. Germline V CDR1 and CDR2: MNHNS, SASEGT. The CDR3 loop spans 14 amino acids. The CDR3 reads CASSESLGHLEAFF. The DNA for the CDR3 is TGTGCCAGCAGTGAAAGTTTGGGACACCTAGAAGCTTTCTTT.

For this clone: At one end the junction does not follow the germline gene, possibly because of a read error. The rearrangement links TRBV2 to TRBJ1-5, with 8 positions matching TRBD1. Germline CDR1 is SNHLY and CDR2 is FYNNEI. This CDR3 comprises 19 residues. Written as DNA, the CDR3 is TGTGTCAGCAGTGAAGCGCTAGGACAGGGTACTCTCAGCAATCAGCCCCAGCATTTT. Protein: CVSSEALGQGTLSNQPQHF.

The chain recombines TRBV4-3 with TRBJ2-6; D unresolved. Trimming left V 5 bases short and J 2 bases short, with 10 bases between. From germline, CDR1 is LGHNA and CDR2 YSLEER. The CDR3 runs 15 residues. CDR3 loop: CASSWDRAGANVLTF. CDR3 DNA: TGCGCCAGCAGCTGGGATCGGGCTGGGGCCAACGTCCTGACTTTC.

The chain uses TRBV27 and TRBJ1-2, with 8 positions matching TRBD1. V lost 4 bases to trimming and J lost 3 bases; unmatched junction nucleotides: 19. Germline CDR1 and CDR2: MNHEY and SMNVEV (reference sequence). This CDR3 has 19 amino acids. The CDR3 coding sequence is TGTGCCAGCAGTTCAAGGAGGACAGGGCCCATTAAAACGTACTATGGCTACACCTTC. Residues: CASSSRRTGPIKTYYGYTF.

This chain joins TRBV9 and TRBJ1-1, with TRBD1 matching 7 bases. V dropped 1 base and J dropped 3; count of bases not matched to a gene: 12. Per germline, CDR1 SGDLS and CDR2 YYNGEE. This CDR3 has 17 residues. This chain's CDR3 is CASSVSGTDPLDTEAFF. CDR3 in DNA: TGTGCCAGCAGCGTAAGCGGGACAGATCCTTTAGACACTGAAGCTTTCTTT.

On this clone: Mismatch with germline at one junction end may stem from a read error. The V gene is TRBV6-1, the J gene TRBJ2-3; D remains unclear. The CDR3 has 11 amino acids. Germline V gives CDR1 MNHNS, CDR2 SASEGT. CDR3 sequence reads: CASSQADTQYF. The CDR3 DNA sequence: TGTGCCAGCAGTCAAGCGGATACGCAGTATTTT.

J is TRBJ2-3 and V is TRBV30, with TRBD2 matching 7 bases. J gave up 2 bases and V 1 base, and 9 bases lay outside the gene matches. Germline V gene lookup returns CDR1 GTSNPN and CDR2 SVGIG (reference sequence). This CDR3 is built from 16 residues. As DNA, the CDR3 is TGTGCCTGGAGTGAGCGGGGTAAACCCTACACAGATACGCAGTATTTT. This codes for CAWSERGKPYTDTQYF. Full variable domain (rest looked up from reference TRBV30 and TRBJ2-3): SQTIHQWPATLVQPVGSPLSLECTVEGTSNPNLYWYRQAAGRGLQLLFYSVGIGQISSEVPQNLSASRPQDRQFILSSKKLLLSDSGFYLCAWSERGKPYTDTQYFGPGTRLTVL.

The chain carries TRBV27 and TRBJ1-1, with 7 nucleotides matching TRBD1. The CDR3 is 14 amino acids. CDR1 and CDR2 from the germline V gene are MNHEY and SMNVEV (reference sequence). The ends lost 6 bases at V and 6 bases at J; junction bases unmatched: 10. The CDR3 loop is CASRKQGWRAEAFF. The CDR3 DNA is TGTGCCAGCAGAAAACAGGGGTGGAGGGCTGAAGCTTTCTTT.

The CDR3 loop reads CASSLTAGGYGYTF. CDR3 DNA sequence: TGTGCCAGCAGCCTCACCGCAGGGGGATATGGCTACACCTTC. This chain connects TRBV27 to TRBJ1-2, with TRBD1 matching over 7 bases. This CDR3 is built from 14 residues. V shed 6 bases, J shed 5 bases, and the junction held 9 bases outside the gene matches. Germline-derived CDR1 and CDR2 are MNHEY and SMNVEV (reference sequence).

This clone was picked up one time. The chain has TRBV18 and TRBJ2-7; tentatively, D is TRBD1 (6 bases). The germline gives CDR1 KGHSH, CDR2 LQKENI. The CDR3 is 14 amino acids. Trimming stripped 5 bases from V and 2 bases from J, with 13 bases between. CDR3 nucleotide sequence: TGTGCCAGCTCATCCGGCCAGGGGCCCTACGAGCAGTACTTC. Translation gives CASSSGQGPYEQYF.

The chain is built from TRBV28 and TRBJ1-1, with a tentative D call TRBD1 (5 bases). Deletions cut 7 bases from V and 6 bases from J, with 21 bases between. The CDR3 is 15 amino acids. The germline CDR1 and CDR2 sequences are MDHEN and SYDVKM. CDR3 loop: CASTSRRGHIAEAFF. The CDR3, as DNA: TGTGCCAGCACCTCACGAAGGGGCCATATCGCTGAAGCTTTCTTT.

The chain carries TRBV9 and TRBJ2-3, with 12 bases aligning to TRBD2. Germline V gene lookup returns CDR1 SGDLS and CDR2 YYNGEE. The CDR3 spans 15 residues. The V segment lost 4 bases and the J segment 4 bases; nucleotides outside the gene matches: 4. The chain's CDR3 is CASSPTSGRADTQYF. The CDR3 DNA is TGTGCCAGCAGCCCGACTAGCGGGAGAGCAGATACGCAGTATTTT.

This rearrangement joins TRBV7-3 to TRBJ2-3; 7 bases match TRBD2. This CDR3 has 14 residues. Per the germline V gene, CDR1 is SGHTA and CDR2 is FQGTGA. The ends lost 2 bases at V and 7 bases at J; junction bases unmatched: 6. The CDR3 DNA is TGTGCCAGCAGCTTATCGGGGGGTGCGAATACGCAGTATTTT. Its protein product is CASSLSGGANTQYF.

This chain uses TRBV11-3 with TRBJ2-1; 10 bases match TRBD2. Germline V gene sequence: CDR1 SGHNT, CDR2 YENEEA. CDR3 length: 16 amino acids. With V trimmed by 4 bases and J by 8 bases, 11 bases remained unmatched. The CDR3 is CASSSSLAGDLYEQFF. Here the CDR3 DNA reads TGTGCCAGCAGCTCGTCGCTAGCGGGAGATCTATATGAGCAGTTCTTC.

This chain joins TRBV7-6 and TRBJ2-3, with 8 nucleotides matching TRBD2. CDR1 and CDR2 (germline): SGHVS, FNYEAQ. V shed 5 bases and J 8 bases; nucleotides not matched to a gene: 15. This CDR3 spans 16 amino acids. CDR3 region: CASSPGTGGGRGTQYF. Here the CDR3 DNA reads TGTGCCAGCAGCCCAGGTACCGGGGGGGGCCGGGGTACGCAGTATTTT.